These 3 T cell receptor beta chains were all obtained from the same sample, sequenced in a study of T cell changes during pregnancy in multiple sclerosis. Sequencing used immunoSEQ multiplex PCR; TCRdb keeps in-frame clones, though not all of them. The sample shows about 36,000 clones, 90% to 95% of them seen only once. Specimen: CD4+ T cells from peripheral blood mononuclear cells, collected in the first trimester of pregnancy. The receptors derive from a female donor with multiple sclerosis, enrolled in a pregnancy study.

V is TRBV5-1 and J is TRBJ2-7, with D perhaps matching TRBD1 (6 bases). CDR1 and CDR2 from the germline V gene are SGHRS and YFSETQ. The CDR3 has 16 residues. V was cut by 4 bases and J by 1 base, with 18 bases left in between. CDR3 amino acids: CASSLTQGRPSYEQYF. In DNA form, the CDR3 reads TGCGCCAGCAGCCTAACACAGGGACGGCCTTCCTACGAGCAGTACTTC.

The gene calls are TRBV15 and TRBJ2-1; TRBD2 agrees at 9 bases. Germline assignment: CDR1 LNHNV and CDR2 YYDKDF (reference sequence). CDR3 length equals 17 residues. V was clipped by 3 bases and J by 6 bases; unmatched bases: 12. The CDR3 nucleotides are TGTGCCACCAGCAGCCCCCGTTTAGCGGGGGAATCCAATGAGCAGTTCTTC. This gives the protein CATSSPRLAGESNEQFF.

J is TRBJ1-3 and V is TRBV7-2; D is perhaps TRBD1 (5 bases). The germline V gene has CDR1 SGHTA and CDR2 FQGNSA. V dropped 5 bases and J dropped 0 bases, with 11 bases sitting between them. CDR3 size: 15 residues. This chain's CDR3 is CASSPRGSSGNTIYF. For the CDR3, the DNA is TGTGCCAGCAGCCCCCGGGGGTCCTCTGGAAACACCATATATTTT.